The following is a TCR beta chain sequence with its context. These data are taken from a study of blood T cell repertoires in COVID-19. Turning to the study itself: The origin of the acute and convalescent COVID-19 samples was the United States, Italy and Spain. From T cells, B-cell-depleted T cells, or PBMCs came the material, which was cDNA or gDNA.

The germline V gene encodes CDR1 ENHRY and CDR2 SYGVKD. After removal of 8 bases from V and 6 bases from J, the junction contained 7 bases not matched to a gene. The CDR3 has 14 amino acids. Authors' analysis steps: Reference gene primers were amplified, and this amplification served to estimate nucleated cell counts. Measured with immunoSEQ multiplex PCR; TCRdb has only the in-frame clones, and not every one. That table furnishes V, J and clone size, whereas the DNA furnished D and trimming. The repertoire holds about 190,000 clones, about nine tenths seen once, with more than 3.5% in the top ten. The V and J genes are TRBV10-3 and TRBJ1-2; TRBD1 agrees at 12 bases. This sequence originates from a woman in her 30s with acute or convalescent COVID-19. The sample comprised peripheral blood. The CDR3 sequence is CAIGGTGGADGYTF. Written as DNA, the CDR3 is TGTGCCATCGGGGGGACAGGGGGCGCTGATGGCTACACCTTC.